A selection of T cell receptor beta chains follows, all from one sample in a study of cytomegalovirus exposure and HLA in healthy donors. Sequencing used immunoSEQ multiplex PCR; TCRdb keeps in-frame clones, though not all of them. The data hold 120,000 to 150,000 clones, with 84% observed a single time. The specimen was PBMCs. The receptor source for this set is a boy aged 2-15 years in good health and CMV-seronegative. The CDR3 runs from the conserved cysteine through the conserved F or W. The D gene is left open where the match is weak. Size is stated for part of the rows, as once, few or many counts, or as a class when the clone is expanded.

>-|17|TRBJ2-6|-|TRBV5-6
CASSLVAGTSGANVLTF
TGTGCCAGCAGCTTGGTTGCAGGGACATCTGGGGCCAACGTCCTGACTTTC
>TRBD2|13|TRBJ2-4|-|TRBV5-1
CASSGGSGNIQYF
TGCGCCAGCAGTGGTGGTAGCGGGAACATTCAGTACTTC
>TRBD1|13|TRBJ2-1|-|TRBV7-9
CASSRTGGYEQFF
TGTGCCAGCAGTCGAACAGGGGGCTATGAGCAGTTCTTC
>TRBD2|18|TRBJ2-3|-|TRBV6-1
CASSEIRIWRGETDTQYF
TGTGCCAGCAGTGAAATTAGGATCTGGCGGGGGGAGACAGATACGCAGTATTTT
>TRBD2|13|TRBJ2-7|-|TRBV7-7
CASSAGASGEQYF
TGTGCCAGCAGCGCAGGGGCTAGCGGGGAGCAGTACTTC
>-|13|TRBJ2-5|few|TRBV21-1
CASSGGAQETQYF
TGTGCCAGCAGCGGGGGGGCCCAAGAGACCCAGTACTTC
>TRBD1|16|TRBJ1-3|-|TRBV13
CASSLGLTGSGNTIYF
TGTGCCAGCAGCTTAGGGCTGACAGGGTCTGGAAACACCATATATTTT
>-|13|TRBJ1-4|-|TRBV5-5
CASSWRGNEKLFF
TGTGCCAGCAGCTGGCGGGGCAATGAAAAACTGTTTTTT
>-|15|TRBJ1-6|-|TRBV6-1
CASKISRTDFSPLHF
TGTGCCAGCAAAATTAGTAGGACAGACTTTTCACCCCTCCACTTT
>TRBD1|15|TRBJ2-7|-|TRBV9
CASSTGTGGPYEQYF
TGTGCCAGCAGCACGGGGACAGGGGGCCCCTACGAGCAGTACTTC
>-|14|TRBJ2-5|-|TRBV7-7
CASSLVSSLETQYF
TGTGCCAGCAGCTTAGTTAGCAGTTTGGAGACCCAGTACTTC
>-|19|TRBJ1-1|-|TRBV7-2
CASSLEGVGKQVRGTEAFF
TGTGCCAGCAGCTTAGAGGGGGTCGGGAAACAGGTCCGGGGCACTGAAGCTTTCTTT
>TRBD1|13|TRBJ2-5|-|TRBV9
CASSVTGEETQYF
TGTGCCAGCAGCGTAACAGGGGAAGAGACCCAGTACTTC
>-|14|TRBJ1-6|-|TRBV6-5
CASSFRGGNSPLHF
TGTGCCAGCAGTTTCAGGGGAGGGAATTCACCCCTCCACTTT
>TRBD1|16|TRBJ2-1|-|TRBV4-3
CASSQDPRGQYNEQFF
TGCGCCAGCAGCCAAGACCCTCGGGGACAGTACAATGAGCAGTTCTTC
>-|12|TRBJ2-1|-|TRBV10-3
CAISGRDNEQFF
TGTGCCATCAGTGGGCGGGACAATGAGCAGTTCTTC
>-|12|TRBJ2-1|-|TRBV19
CASSGVYNEQFF
TGTGCCAGTAGTGGAGTTTACAATGAGCAGTTCTTC
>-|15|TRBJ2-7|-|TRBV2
CASSDIGAGVYEQYF
TGTGCCAGCAGTGACATCGGGGCAGGGGTCTACGAGCAGTACTTC
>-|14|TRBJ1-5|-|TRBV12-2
CASRLPTRGQPQHF
TGTGCAAGTCGCTTACCAACCAGGGGACAGCCCCAGCATTTT
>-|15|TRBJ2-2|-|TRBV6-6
CASSYSEGDTGELFF
TGTGCCAGCAGTTACTCGGAAGGGGACACCGGGGAGCTGTTTTTT
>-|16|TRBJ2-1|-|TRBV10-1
CASSESAGGSHNEQFF
TGCGCCAGCAGTGAGTCAGCAGGAGGCTCCCACAATGAGCAGTTCTTC
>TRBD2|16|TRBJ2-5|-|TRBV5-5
CASSLVIAGGTETQYF
TGTGCCAGCAGCTTGGTGATAGCGGGAGGTACAGAGACCCAGTACTTC
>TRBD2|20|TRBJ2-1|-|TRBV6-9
CASSYLINREALAGDNEQFF
TGTGCCAGCAGTTATCTTATCAACAGGGAGGCACTAGCGGGGGACAATGAGCAGTTCTTC
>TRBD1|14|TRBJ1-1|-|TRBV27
CASGKDRGNTEAFF
TGTGCCAGCGGGAAAGACAGGGGGAACACTGAAGCTTTCTTT
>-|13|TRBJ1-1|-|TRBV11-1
CASRSDGGDEAFF
TGTGCCAGCCGGTCGGACGGGGGAGATGAAGCTTTCTTT
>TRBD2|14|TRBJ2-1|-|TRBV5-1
CASSFTGTRGAQFF
TGCGCCAGCAGCTTTACTGGGACTAGAGGCGCGCAGTTCTTC
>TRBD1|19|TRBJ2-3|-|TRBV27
CASSLVRGRIRKSTDTQYF
TGTGCCAGCAGCTTGGTCAGGGGGAGAATACGTAAAAGCACAGATACGCAGTATTTT
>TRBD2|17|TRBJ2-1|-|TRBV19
CASSIGTSGIRINEQFF
TGTGCCAGTAGTATTGGGACTAGCGGGATCCGGATCAATGAGCAGTTCTTC
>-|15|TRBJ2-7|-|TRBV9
CAGPGEQVARYEQYF
TGTGCCGGACCAGGCGAACAGGTTGCGCGCTACGAGCAGTACTTC
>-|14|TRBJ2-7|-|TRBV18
CASSPGVIEESGYF
TGTGCCAGCTCACCAGGAGTGATAGAGGAGTCGGGGTACTTC
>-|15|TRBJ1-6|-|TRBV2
CASSATSSYNSPLHF
TGTGCCAGCAGTGCGACAAGCTCCTATAATTCACCCCTCCACTTT
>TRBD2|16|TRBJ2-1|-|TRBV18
CASSPTTGLVFNEQFF
TGTGCCAGCTCACCGACCACTGGACTAGTTTTCAATGAGCAGTTCTTC
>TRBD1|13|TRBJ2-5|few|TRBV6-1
CASSGQAEETQYF
TGTGCCAGCAGCGGACAGGCGGAAGAGACCCAGTACTTC
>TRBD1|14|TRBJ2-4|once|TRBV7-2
CASSFRDRENIQYF
TGTGCCAGCAGTTTCCGGGACAGGGAAAACATTCAGTACTTC
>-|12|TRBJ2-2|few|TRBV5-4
CASSFINGELFF
TGTGCCAGCAGCTTTATTAACGGGGAGCTGTTTTTT
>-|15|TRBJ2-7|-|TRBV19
CASSIVGGARYEQYF
TGTGCCAGTAGTATAGTTGGGGGGGCGCGGTACGAGCAGTACTTC
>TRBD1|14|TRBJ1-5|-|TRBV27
CASSSRGLHQPQHF
TGTGCCAGCAGTTCTAGGGGGCTTCATCAGCCCCAGCATTTT
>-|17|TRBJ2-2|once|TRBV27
CASSTIRQLANTGELFF
TGTGCCAGCAGTACTATTCGACAGTTAGCGAACACCGGGGAGCTGTTTTTT
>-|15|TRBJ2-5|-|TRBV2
CASSDRQTGQETQYF
TGTGCCAGCAGTGATCGACAAACAGGTCAAGAGACCCAGTACTTC
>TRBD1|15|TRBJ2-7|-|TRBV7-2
CASSYPTGITYEQYF
TGTGCCAGCAGCTACCCGACAGGGATTACCTACGAGCAGTACTTC
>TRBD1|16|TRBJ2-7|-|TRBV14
CASSQARTGRPYEQYF
TGTGCCAGCAGCCAAGCCCGGACAGGCCGGCCCTACGAGCAGTACTTC
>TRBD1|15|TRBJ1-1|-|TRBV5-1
CASSLNPTGSLEAFF
TGCGCCAGCAGCTTAAATCCGACAGGGTCGCTTGAAGCTTTCTTT
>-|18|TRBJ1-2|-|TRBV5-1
CASSFGSAAPGGRHGYTF
TGCGCCAGCAGCTTCGGGTCAGCCGCCCCGGGGGGCCGCCATGGCTACACCTTC
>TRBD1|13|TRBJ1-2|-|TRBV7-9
CAIPTGGTYGYTF
TGTGCCATTCCGACAGGGGGTACCTATGGCTACACCTTC
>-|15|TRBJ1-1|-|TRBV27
CASSPWAGGRTEAFF
TGTGCCAGCAGTCCGTGGGCCGGGGGTCGGACTGAAGCTTTCTTT
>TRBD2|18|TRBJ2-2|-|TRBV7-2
CASSSTGLAGLLTGELFF
TGTGCCAGCAGCTCTACGGGACTAGCGGGACTCCTTACCGGGGAGCTGTTTTTT
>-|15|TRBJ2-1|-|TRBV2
CASRRGGERVNEQFF
TGTGCCAGCAGGAGGGGGGGGGAGAGGGTTAATGAGCAGTTCTTC
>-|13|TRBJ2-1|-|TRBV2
CAAQVADYNEQFF
TGTGCCGCCCAAGTAGCGGACTACAATGAGCAGTTCTTC
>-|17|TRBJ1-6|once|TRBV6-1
CASSEAWAGMMSSPLHF
TGTGCCAGCAGTGAAGCGTGGGCAGGGATGATGTCTTCACCCCTCCACTTT
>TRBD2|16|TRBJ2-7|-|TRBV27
CASSLFLRGGFYEQYF
TGTGCCAGCAGCCTCTTCCTACGGGGGGGGTTCTACGAGCAGTACTTC
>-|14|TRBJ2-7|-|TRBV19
CASSIVGVSYEQYF
TGTGCCAGTAGTATAGTAGGGGTGAGCTACGAGCAGTACTTC
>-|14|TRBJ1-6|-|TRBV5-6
CASSLLQFDSPLHF
TGTGCCAGCAGCTTGTTGCAGTTTGATTCACCCCTCCACTTT